Shown below are 7 T cell receptor beta chains from a single sample sequenced in a study of neurological immune-mediated disorders. TCRdb used MiXCR to reprocess the 5' RACE reads, holding one entry per CDR3 protein. The sample lists tens of thousands of distinct CDR3 sequences; under 3.5% were seen once. The specimen sequenced was PBMCs. The receptors were sampled from a man aged 40-49 years with multiple sclerosis.

This clonotype was seen many times. V usage is TRBV2 and J usage is TRBJ2-7; D call uncertain. The CDR3 contains 14 residues. Germline lookup yields CDR1 SNHLY and CDR2 FYNNEI. V was clipped by 2 bases and J by 12 bases, with 20 bases between them. CDR3 region: CASSELPTPLRVYF. The CDR3 region has the DNA TGTGCCAGCAGTGAACTACCGACCCCGTTAAGGGTGTACTTC.

This clonotype was seen at least ten times. The V and J genes are TRBV12-3 or TRBV12-4 and TRBJ1-5, with a possible D match to TRBD1 (6 bases). V was cut by 4 bases and J by 5 bases, with 9 bases left in between. CDR3 length: 13 residues. The CDR3 sequence: CASSSTGDQPQHF. CDR3 sequence (DNA): TGTGCCAGCAGTTCGACAGGAGATCAGCCCCAGCATTTT.

This clonotype showed up many times. The J gene is TRBJ2-2, the V gene TRBV7-8; the match to TRBD1 covers 8 bases. The germline gives CDR1 SGHVS, CDR2 FQNEAQ. This CDR3 has 15 amino acids. J lost 5 bases, V lost 5 bases, and 7 bases had no gene match. Written as DNA, the CDR3 is TGTGCCAGCAGCCGACTCGACAGGGGAACCGGGGAGCTGTTTTTT. It specifies CASSRLDRGTGELFF.

This clonotype was seen more than once but under ten times. The chain links TRBV12-3 or TRBV12-4 to TRBJ1-2; TRBD1 agrees at 9 bases. This CDR3 is built from 15 residues. V lost 6 bases and J lost 6; bases outside the gene matches: 11. CDR3 nucleotides: TGTGCCAGCAGGGGACAGGGAACCCTCCAGAATGGCTACACCTTC. Protein sequence: CASRGQGTLQNGYTF.

This clonotype was recorded at least ten times. The J gene is TRBJ1-1, the V gene TRBV20-1; D not certain. Germline V lookup: CDR1 DFQATT, CDR2 SNEGSKA (reference sequence). The length of the CDR3 is 14 residues. Trimming pared 6 bases from V and 4 bases from J, leaving 18 bases between. CDR3 DNA sequence: TGCAGTGCCCTGTTGAGGCCCCGAGGCACTGAAGCTTTCTTT. As protein: CSALLRPRGTEAFF.

A note on this clonotype: This may be a read error: a much more frequent sequence differs by one nucleotide. The chain links TRBV5-1 to TRBJ1-2; TRBD1 is a possible D gene (6 bases). This CDR3 is 14 amino acids long. Per the germline V gene, CDR1 is SGHRS and CDR2 is YFSETQ. V lost 0 bases and J lost 14, with 20 bases in between. The CDR3 loop is CASSLEVEQGMKTF. The CDR3 bases are TGCGCCAGCAGCTTGGAGGTTGAGCAGGGGATGAAAACCTTC.

This clonotype was observed at least ten times. The chain joins TRBV27 to TRBJ2-3; D may match TRBD1 or TRBD2 (5 bases each). The germline V and J ends were trimmed by 1 base and 6 bases, with 8 bases remaining between them. Germline V gene lookup returns CDR1 MNHEY and CDR2 SMNVEV (reference sequence). The CDR3 consists of 13 residues. CDR3 nucleotides: TGTGCCAGCAGTTTATTTTGGGGGGATACGCAGTATTTT. It encodes CASSLFWGDTQYF.